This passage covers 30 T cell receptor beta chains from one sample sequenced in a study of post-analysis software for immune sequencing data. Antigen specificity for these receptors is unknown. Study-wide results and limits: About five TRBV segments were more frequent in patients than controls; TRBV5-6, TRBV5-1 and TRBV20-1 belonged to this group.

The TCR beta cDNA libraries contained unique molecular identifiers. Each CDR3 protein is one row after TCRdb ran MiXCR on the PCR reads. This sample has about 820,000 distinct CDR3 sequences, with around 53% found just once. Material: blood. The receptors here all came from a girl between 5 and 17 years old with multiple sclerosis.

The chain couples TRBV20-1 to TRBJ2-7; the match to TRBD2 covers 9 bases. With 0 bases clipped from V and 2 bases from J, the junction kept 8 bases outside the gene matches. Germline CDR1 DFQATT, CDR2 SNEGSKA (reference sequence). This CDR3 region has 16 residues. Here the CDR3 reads CSARETRAGGPYEQYF. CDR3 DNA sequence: TGCAGTGCTAGAGAAACAAGAGCGGGGGGACCCTACGAGCAGTACTTC.

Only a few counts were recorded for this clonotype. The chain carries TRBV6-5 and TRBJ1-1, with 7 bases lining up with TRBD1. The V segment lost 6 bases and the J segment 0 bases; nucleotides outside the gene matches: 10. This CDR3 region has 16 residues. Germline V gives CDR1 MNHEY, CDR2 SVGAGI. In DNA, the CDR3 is TGTGCCAGCAGCCCTACCGCGGGACAGATGAACACTGAAGCTTTCTTT. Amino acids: CASSPTAGQMNTEAFF.

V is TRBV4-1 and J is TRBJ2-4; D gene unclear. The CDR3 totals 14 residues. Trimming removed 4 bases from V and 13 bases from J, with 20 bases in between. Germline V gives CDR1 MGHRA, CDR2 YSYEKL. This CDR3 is CASSPSDSLPEQYF. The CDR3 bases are TGCGCCAGCAGCCCGTCCGACTCCCTTCCCGAACAGTACTTC.

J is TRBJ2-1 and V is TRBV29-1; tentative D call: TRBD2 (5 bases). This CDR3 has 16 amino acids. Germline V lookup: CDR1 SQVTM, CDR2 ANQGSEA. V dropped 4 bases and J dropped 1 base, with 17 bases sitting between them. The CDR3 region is CSVAGPRRRSYNEQFF. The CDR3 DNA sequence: TGCAGCGTTGCGGGCCCCAGACGGAGGTCCTACAATGAGCAGTTCTTC.

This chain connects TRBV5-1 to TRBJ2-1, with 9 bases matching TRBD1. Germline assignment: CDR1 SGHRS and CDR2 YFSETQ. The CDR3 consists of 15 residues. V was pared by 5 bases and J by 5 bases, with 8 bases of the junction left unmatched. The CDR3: CASRPGTGTHNEQFF. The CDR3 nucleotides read TGCGCCAGCAGGCCCGGGACAGGGACTCACAATGAGCAGTTCTTC.

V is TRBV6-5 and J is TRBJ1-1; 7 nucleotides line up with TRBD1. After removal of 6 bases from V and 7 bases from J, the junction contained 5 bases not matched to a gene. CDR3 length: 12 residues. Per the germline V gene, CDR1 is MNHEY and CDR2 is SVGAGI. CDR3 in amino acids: CASSPQGDEAFF. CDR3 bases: TGTGCCAGCAGCCCTCAGGGGGATGAAGCTTTCTTT.

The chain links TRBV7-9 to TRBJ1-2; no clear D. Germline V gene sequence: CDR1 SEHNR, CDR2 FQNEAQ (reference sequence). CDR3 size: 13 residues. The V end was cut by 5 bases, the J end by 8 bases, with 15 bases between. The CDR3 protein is CASSPGPGQGYTF. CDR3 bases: TGTGCCAGCAGCCCCGGGCCGGGCCAGGGCTACACCTTC. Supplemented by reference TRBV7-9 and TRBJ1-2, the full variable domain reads DTGVSQNPRHKITKRGQNVTFRCDPISEHNRLYWYRQTLGQGPEFLTYFQNEAQLEKSRLLSDRFSAERPKGSFSTLEIQRTEQGDSAMYLCASSPGPGQGYTFGSGTRLTVV.

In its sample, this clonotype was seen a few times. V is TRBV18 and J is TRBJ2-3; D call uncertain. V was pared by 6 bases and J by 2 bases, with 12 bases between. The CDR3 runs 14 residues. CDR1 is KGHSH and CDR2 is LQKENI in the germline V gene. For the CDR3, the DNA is TGTGCCAGCTCGAAGGCAGGCTTCACAGATACGCAGTATTTT. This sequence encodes CASSKAGFTDTQYF.

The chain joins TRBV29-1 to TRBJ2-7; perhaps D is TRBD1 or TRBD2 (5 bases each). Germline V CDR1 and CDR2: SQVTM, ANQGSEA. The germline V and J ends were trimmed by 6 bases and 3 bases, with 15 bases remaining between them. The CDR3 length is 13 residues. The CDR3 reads CSVEGPAGYEQYF. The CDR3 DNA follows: TGCAGCGTCGAGGGACCTGCAGGCTACGAGCAGTACTTC.

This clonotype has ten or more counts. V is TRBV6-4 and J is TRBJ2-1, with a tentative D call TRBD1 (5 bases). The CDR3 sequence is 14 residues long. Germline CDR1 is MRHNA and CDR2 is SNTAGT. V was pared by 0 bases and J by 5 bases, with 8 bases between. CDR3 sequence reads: CASSDSTDHNEQFF. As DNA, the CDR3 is TGTGCCAGCAGTGACTCGACAGATCACAATGAGCAGTTCTTC.

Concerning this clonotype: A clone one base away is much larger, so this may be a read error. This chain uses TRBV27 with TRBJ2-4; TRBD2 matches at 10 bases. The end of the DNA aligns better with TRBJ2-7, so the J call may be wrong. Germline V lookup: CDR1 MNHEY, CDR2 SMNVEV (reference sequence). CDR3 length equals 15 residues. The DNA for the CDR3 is TGTGCCGGCAGTTTACCTAGCGGGAGCCCCTACGAGCAGTACTTC. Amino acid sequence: CAGSLPSGSPYEQYF.

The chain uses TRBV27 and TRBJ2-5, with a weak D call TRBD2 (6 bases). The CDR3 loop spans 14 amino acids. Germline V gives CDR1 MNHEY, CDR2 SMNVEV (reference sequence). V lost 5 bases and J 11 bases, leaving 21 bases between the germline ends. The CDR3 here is CASSRTHTVREQYF. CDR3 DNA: TGTGCCAGCAGTCGAACCCACACCGTCCGGGAGCAGTACTTC.

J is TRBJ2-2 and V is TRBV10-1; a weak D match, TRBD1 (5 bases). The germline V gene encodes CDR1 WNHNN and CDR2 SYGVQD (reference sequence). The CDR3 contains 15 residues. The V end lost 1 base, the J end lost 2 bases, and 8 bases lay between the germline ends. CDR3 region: CASSEYRRNTGELFF. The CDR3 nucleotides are TGCGCCAGCAGTGAGTACAGGAGAAACACCGGGGAGCTGTTTTTT.

CDR3 amino acids: CASSSWGLQFF. The DNA of the CDR3 is TGTGCCAGCAGCTCTTGGGGATTGCAGTTCTTC. The chain recombines TRBV7-9 with TRBJ2-1; D is unclear. Germline assignment: CDR1 SEHNR and CDR2 FQNEAQ (reference sequence). There are 11 residues in the CDR3. Trimming shortened V by 4 bases and J by 12 bases, and 10 bases separated the two germline ends.

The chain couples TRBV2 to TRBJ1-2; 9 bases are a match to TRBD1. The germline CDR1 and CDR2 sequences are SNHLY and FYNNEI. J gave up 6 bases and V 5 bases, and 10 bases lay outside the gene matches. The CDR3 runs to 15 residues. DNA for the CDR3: TGTGCCAGCAGTCGCATAACAGGGGGCGAAGATGGCTACACCTTC. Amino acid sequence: CASSRITGGEDGYTF.

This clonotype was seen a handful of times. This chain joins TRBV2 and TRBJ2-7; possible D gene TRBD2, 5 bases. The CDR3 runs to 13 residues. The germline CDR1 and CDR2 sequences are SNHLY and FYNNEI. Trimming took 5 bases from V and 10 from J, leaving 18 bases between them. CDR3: CASSPDSIGAQYF. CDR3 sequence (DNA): TGTGCCAGCAGTCCGGACTCCATCGGAGCCCAGTACTTC.

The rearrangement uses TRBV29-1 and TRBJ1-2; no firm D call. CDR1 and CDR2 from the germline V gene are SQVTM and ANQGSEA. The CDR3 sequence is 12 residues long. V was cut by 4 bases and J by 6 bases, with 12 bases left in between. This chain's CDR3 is CSVGPAGNGYTF. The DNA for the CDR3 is TGCAGCGTTGGACCGGCGGGGAATGGCTACACCTTC. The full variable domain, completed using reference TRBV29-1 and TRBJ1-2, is SAVISQKPSRDICQRGTSLTIQCQVDSQVTMMFWYRQQPGQSLTLIATANQGSEATYESGFVIDKFPISRPNLTFSTLTVSNMSPEDSSIYLCSVGPAGNGYTFGSGTRLTVV.

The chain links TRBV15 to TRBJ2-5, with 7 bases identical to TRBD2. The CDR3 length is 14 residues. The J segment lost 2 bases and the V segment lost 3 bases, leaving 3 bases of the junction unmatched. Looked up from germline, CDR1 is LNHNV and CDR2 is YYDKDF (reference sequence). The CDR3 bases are TGTGCCACCAGCAGGGCTAGCGGACAAGAGACCCAGTACTTC. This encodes CATSRASGQETQYF.

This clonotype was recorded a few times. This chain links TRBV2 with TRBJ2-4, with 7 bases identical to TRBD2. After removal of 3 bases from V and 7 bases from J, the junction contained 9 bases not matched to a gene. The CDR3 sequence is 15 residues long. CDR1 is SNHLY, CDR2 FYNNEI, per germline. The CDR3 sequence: CASSDPATGGNIQYF. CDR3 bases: TGTGCCAGCAGTGACCCCGCGACCGGGGGGAACATTCAGTACTTC.

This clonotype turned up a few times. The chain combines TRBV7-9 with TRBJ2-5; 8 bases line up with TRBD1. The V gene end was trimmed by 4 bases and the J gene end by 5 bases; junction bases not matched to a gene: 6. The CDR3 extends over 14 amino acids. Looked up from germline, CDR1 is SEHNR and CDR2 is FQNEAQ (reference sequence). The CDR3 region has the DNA TGTGCCAGCAGCTCGAACAGGGGGTGGGAGACCCAGTACTTC. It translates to CASSSNRGWETQYF. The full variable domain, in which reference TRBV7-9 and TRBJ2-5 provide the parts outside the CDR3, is DTGVSQNPRHKITKRGQNVTFRCDPISEHNRLYWYRQTLGQGPEFLTYFQNEAQLEKSRLLSDRFSAERPKGSFSTLEIQRTEQGDSAMYLCASSSNRGWETQYFGPGTRLLVL.

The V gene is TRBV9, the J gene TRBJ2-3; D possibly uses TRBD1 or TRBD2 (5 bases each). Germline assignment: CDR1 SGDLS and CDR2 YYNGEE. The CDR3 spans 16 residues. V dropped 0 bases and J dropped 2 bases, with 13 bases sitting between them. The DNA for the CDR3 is TGTGCCAGCAGCGTAGAATCAGGGAGACTCACAGATACGCAGTATTTT. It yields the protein CASSVESGRLTDTQYF.

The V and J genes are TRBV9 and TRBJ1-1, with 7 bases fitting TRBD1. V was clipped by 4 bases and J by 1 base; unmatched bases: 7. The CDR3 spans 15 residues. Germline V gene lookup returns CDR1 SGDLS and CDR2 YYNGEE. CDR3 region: CASSRLGQSNTEAFF. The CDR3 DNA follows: TGTGCCAGCAGCCGCCTGGGACAGTCGAACACTGAAGCTTTCTTT.

In DNA, the CDR3 is TGTGCCAGCAGGACCAGGGACTACGAGCAGTACTTC. This translates into CASRTRDYEQYF. This chain uses TRBV3-1 with TRBJ2-7; D may be TRBD1 (5 bases). Trimming stripped 6 bases from V and 3 bases from J, with 9 bases between. The length of the CDR3 is 12 residues. Germline V gives CDR1 LGHDT, CDR2 YNNKEL (reference sequence).

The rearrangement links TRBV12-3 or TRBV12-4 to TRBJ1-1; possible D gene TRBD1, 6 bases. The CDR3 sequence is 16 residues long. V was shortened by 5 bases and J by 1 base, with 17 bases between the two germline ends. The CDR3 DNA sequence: TGTGCCAGCAGTCAAACTACCGGGACACCGAACACTGAAGCTTTCTTT. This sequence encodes CASSQTTGTPNTEAFF.

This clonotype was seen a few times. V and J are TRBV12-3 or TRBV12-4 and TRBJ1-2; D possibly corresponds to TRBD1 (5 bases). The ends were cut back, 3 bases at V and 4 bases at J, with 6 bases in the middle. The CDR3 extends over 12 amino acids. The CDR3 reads CASSFTGYGYTF. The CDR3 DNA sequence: TGTGCCAGCAGTTTCACAGGCTATGGCTACACCTTC.

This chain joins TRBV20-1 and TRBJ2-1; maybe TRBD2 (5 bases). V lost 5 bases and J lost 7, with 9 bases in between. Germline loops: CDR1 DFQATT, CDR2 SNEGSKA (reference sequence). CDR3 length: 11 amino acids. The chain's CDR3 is CSAVRGNEQFF. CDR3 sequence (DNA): TGCAGTGCTGTTCGGGGAAATGAGCAGTTCTTC.

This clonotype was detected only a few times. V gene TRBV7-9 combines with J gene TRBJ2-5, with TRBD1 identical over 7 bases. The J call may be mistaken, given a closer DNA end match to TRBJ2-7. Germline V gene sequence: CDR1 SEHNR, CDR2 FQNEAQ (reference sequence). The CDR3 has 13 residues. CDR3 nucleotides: TGTGCCAGCAGCTTAACCACAGGGGTCGAGCAGTACTTC. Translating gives CASSLTTGVEQYF.

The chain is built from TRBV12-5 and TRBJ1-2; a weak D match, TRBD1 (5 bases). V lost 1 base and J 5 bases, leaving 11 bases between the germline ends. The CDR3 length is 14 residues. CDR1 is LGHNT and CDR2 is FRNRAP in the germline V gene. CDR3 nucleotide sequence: TGTGCTAGTGGTTTGGCCGGGGGACTGTATGGCTACACCTTC. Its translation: CASGLAGGLYGYTF.

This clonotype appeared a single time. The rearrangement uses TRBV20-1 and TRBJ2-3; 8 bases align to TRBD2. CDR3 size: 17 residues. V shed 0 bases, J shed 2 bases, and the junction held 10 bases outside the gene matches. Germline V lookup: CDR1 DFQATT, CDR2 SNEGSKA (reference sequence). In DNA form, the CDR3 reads TGCAGTGCTAGAGATCCGAGCGGGAGTGGGGACACAGATACGCAGTATTTT. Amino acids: CSARDPSGSGDTDTQYF.

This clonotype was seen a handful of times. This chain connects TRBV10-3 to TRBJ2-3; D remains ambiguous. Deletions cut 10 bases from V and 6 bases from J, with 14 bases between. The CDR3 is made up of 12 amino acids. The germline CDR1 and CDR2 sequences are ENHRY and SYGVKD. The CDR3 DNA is TGTGCCACCAAGGGCGCTGCGGATACGCAGTATTTT. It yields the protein CATKGAADTQYF.